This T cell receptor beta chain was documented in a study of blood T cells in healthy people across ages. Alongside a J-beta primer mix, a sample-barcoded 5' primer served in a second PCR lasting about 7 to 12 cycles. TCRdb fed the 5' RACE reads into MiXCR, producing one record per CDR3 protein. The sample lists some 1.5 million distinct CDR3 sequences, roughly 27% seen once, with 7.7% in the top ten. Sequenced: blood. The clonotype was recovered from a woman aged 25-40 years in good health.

The CDR3 sequence is CASSRGDSNTGELFF. The CDR3 nucleotides read TGCGCCAGCAGCCGCGGGGATTCGAACACCGGGGAGCTGTTTTTT. The rearrangement joins TRBV5-1 to TRBJ2-2; D may be TRBD2 (6 bases). The CDR3 loop spans 15 amino acids. Germline V gene data show CDR1 as SGHRS and CDR2 as YFSETQ. Trimming removed 4 bases at V and 0 bases at J, with 10 bases between. Full variable domain (missing parts from reference TRBV5-1 and TRBJ2-2): KAGVTQTPRYLIKTRGQQVTLSCSPISGHRSVSWYQQTPGQGLQFLFEYFSETQRNKGNFPGRFSGRQFSNSRSEMNVSTLELGDSALYLCASSRGDSNTGELFFGEGSRLTVL.